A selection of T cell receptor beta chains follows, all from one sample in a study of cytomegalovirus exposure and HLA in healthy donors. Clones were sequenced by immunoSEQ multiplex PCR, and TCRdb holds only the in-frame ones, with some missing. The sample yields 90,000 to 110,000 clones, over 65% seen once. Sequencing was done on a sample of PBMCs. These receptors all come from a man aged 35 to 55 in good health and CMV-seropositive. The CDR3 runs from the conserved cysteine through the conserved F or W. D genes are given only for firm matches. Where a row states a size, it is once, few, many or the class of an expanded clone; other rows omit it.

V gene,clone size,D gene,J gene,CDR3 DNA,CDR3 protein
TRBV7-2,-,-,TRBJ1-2,TGTGCCAGCACCCCGACAGGTAACTATGGCTACACCTTC,CASTPTGNYGYTF
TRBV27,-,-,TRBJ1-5,TGTGCCAGCAGTTTGAACCGAGCGGGTCAGCCCCAGCATTTT,CASSLNRAGQPQHF
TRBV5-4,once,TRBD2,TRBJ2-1,TGTGCCAGCAGCGTTACTAGCGGGGGGGCAGGTGAGCAGTTCTTC,CASSVTSGGAGEQFF
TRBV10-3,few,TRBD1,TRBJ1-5,TGTGCCACCGCAACCGGGACAGGGGGGGGAGGGCAGCCCCAGCATTTT,CATATGTGGGGQPQHF
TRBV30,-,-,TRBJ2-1,TGTGCCTGGAGCAGATGGGGGCAGAGCTCCTACAATGAGCAGTTCTTC,CAWSRWGQSSYNEQFF
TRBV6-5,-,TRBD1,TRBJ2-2,TGTGCCAGCAGCCTTGGGACAGGGGCTTCGCTGTTTTTT,CASSLGTGASLFF
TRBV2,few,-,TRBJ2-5,TGTGCCAGCAGTCTTCTACTGCAAGAGACCCAGTACTTC,CASSLLLQETQYF
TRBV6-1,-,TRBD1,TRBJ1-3,TGTGCCAGCAACCCGGGACAGGGGGCGCGAAATTATTTT,CASNPGQGARNYF
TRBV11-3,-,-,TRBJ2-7,TGTGCCAGCAGCCGGACAGGGCGGGAGGAGCAGTACTTC,CASSRTGREEQYF
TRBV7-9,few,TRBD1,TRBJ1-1,TGTGCCAGCAGCTTCGGGACAGGGGGTACCCTATATGAAGCTTTCTTT,CASSFGTGGTLYEAFF
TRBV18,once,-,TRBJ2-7,TGTGCCAGCTCACCGGCTAGCTTTGCCTACGAGCAGTACTTC,CASSPASFAYEQYF
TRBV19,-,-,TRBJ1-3,TGTGCCAGTAGTCCGGGACTCCTGAGCTCTGGAAACACCATATATTTT,CASSPGLLSSGNTIYF
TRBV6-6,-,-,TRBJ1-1,TGTGCCAGCAGTTACTCGACAATTGAAGCTTTCTTT,CASSYSTIEAFF
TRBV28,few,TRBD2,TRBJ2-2,TGTGCCAGCAGATTAGCGGGGGGGTCGGCCGGGGAGCTGTTTTTT,CASRLAGGSAGELFF
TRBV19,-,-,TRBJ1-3,TGTGCCAGTACCATTCCGCCCGGAGAACCCTCTGGAAACACCATATATTTT,CASTIPPGEPSGNTIYF
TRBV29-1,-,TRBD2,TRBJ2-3,TGCAGCTGTAGCGGGTTAGCGGATACGCAGTATTTT,CSCSGLADTQYF
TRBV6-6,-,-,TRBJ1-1,TGTGCCAGCAGTTACGGCAGGGGCTTGAACACTGAAGCTTTCTTT,CASSYGRGLNTEAFF
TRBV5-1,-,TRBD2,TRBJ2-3,TGCGCCAGCAGCTTGGGCGGGAGTTTTACAGATACGCAGTATTTT,CASSLGGSFTDTQYF
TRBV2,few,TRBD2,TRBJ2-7,TGTGCCAGCAGGGGAGCGGGGGGGAGCTCCTACGAGCAGTACTTC,CASRGAGGSSYEQYF
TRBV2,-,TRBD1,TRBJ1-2,TGTGCCAGCAGTGTGGACAGGGGGTCTGGCTACACCTTC,CASSVDRGSGYTF
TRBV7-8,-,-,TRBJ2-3,TGTGCCAGCAGCGACACAGGAGCCCTCACAGATACGCAGTATTTT,CASSDTGALTDTQYF
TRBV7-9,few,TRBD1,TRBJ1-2,TGTGCCAGCAGCTTAGCGACAGGGTATGGCTACACCTTC,CASSLATGYGYTF
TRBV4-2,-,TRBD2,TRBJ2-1,TGTGCCAGCAGCCAAGAACCGACCGGGACTAGCGGGGGAAATGAGCAGTTCTTC,CASSQEPTGTSGGNEQFF
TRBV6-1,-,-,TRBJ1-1,TGTGCCAGCAGTCCCACGGCCCCGGGCACTGAAGCTTTCTTT,CASSPTAPGTEAFF